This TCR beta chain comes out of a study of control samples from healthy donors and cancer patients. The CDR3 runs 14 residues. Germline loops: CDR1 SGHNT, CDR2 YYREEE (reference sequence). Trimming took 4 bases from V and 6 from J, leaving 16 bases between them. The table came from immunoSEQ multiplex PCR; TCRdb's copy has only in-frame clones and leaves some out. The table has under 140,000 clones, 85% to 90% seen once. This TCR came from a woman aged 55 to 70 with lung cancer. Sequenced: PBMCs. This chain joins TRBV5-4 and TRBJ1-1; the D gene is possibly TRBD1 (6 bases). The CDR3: CASSQDSMVAEAFF. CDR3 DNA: TGTGCCAGCAGCCAGGACAGTATGGTGGCTGAAGCTTTCTTT.